The entry below describes one T cell receptor (beta chain). Its antigen remains unidentified. Within one base of it there is no much larger clone, and no base qualities were kept. This sample is part of a study of shared clonotypes between healthy human individuals (dated by TCRdb to the early 2020s). Context from the whole study: Three men and a couple of women, aged 18 to 49 years, made up the cohort. For each donor, three plates each were used for CD4 naive and CD4 memory, two plates were used for CD8 naive, and one plate was used for CD8 memory. The study deeply sequenced blood TCR repertoires of roughly five healthy adults to estimate repertoire size and the extent of clonotype sharing between individuals. To increase sequencing depth and limit assay-specific biases, different laboratories used diverse techniques to prepare libraries and sequence TCR repertoires. Per donor, leukapheresis produced somewhere between about 0.94 and 9.5 billion PBMCs.

Overall study results and their limits: Naive subsets generally had larger estimated clonotype richness than memory subsets did. Pairwise subsampling led to the expectation that sequencing depth would affect the degree of clonotype sharing among donors. Compared with non-shared clonotypes, the clonotypes found in all four sorted-subset donors had higher generation probabilities. Only blood was sampled, and tissue TCR repertoires likely differ from those in blood. About 5% of naive CD4, 3% to 4% of naive CD8, 2.3% of memory CD4, and 0.35% to 0.4% of memory CD8 clonotypes were shared across several donors. Even with the large sequencing depth, rarefaction of the sorted-subset datasets indicated that sequencing was incomplete. Because the study included a small number of donors, the genetic and exposure-history diversity represented was limited.

Donors were healthy HIV-negative adults with no recently reported acute infections or vaccinations. Every donor was a Caucasian adult residing in Nashville, Tennessee, USA. Magnetic negative selection was used to enrich CD4+ T cells, after which naive cells were positively selected on CD45RA and the negative fraction became the memory subset. After blood collection by leukapheresis, PBMCs were isolated using Ficoll-Histopaque density gradient centrifugation and then cryopreserved in the vapor phase of liquid nitrogen. Purity and quantity of every magnetically sorted T cell population were checked by analytical flow cytometry. Genomic DNA was isolated from every sorted fraction and measured by UV absorbance on a Nanodrop 2000c. V is pruned by 3 bases and J by 9 bases, leaving 11 bases of the junction without a gene match. For CDR1 and CDR2, the germline V gene lists SQVTM and ANQGSEA. The CDR3 contains 15 residues, cysteine and phenylalanine counted. Left in the record is the CDR3 DNA by itself, 45 bases read in frame from the first base.

Using the deep immunoSEQ assay, TCR CDR3 regions were amplified from genomic DNA by multiplex PCR. Genomic DNA extracted from each cell subset was distributed evenly over all wells of several immunoSEQ 96-well plates, and each plate served as one replicate. For sorted subsets, around 200 ng genomic DNA, equal to about 30,000 T cell genomes, was loaded into each replicate PCR. The purified libraries were quantified using a Qubit 3.0 fluorometer, sized with a Bioanalyzer 2100, and then quantified again using the KAPA Library Quantification kit. Every immunoSEQ 96-well plate was sequenced on a dedicated single-read 150-cycle Illumina NextSeq 550 flow cell. From the authors' description of their analysis: Because only junctional sequences without quality scores were contained in the immunoSEQ output, filtering matching that applied to full-length reads could not be performed. To assign V/J genes and CDR3, sequences were annotated using PyIR, a Python wrapper for IgBLAST v1.9, with IMGT germline references. Any read was removed if the V/J assignment was weak (E-value above 1e-6), the CDR3 was missing, or the read contained stop codons, out-of-frame junctions, or ambiguous translated residues. V3J clonotypes were defined as sequences sharing an identical inferred V gene, J gene, and CDR3 amino acid sequence. Percentage overlap between repertoires was calculated by dividing the number of shared unique clonotypes by the size of the smaller repertoire. Repertoire richness was assessed with RTK rarefaction, the Chao1 estimator, and Recon v2.1 estimates of unobserved clonotypes. OLGA was used to compute generation probabilities for all TCRbeta clonotypes that the gDNA method yielded from four donors. This is the immuneACCESS table as TCRdb keeps it, with only in-frame sequences that have V and J called. A part of the clones is gone; compared with another copy, unresolved V genes explain less than half, and the rest is unexplained. The V and J calls and clone size were taken over from that table, and D and trimming were inferred from the DNA. For this sample the table gives approximately 1.5 million clones, of which roughly 98.5% were detected only once. The top ten hold 0.36% of the sample.

Rearrangement joined TRBV29-1 to TRBJ2-1, with 10 bases in between that match TRBD2. The material sequenced was naive CD4+ T cells sorted from blood. The label giving this sample's cell subset or site can be read as: CD45RA+ positively selected. This TCR was sampled from a man younger than 45 in good health. The CDR3 here reads CSVDTLSSGRGEQFF. The bases read TGCAGCGTTGATACATTGTCTAGCGGGAGAGGTGAGCAGTTCTTC.